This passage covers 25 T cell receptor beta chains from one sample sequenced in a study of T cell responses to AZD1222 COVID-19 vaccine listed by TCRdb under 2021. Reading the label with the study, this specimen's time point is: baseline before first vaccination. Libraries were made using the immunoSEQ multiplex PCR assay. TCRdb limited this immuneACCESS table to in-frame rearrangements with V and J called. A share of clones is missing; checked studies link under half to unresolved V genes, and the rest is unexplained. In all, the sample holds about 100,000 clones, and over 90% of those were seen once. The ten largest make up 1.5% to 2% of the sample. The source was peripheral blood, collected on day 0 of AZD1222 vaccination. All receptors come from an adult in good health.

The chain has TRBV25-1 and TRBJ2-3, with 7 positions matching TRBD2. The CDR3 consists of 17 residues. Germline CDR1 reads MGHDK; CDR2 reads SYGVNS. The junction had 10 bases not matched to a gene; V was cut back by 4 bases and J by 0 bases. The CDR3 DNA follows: TGTGCCAGCAGTGGGGGGGGAACATTCCCTAGCACAGATACGCAGTATTTT. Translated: CASSGGGTFPSTDTQYF.

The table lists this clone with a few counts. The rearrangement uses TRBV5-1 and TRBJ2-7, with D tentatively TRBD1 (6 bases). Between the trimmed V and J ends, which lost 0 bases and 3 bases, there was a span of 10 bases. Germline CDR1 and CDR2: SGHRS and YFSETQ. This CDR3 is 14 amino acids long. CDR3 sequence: CASSLGQDIYEQYF. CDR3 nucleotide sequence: TGCGCCAGCAGCTTGGGACAGGATATCTACGAGCAGTACTTC.

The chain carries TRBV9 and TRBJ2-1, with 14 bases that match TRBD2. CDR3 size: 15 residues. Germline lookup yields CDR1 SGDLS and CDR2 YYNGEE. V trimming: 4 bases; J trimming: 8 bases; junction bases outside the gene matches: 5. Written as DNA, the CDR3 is TGTGCCAGCAGCATGACTAGCGGGAGGGAGTATGAGCAGTTCTTC. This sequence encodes CASSMTSGREYEQFF. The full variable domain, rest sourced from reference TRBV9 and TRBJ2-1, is DSGVTQTPKHLITATGQRVTLRCSPRSGDLSVYWYQQSLDQGLQFLIQYYNGEERAKGNILERFSAQQFPDLHSELNLSSLELGDSALYFCASSMTSGREYEQFFGPGTRLTVL.

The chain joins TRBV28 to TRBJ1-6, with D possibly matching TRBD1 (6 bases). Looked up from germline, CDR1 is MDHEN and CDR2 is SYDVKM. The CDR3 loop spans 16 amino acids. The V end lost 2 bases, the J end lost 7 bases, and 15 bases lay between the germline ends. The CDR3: CASSLPGDRWNSPLHF. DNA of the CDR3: TGTGCCAGCAGTTTACCCGGTGACAGGTGGAATTCACCCCTCCACTTT.

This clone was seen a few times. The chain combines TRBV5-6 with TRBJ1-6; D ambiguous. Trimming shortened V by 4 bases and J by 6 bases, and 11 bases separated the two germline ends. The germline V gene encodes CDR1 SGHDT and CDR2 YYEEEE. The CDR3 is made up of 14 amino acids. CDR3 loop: CASSPLHGNSPLHF. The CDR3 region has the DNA TGTGCCAGCAGCCCCCTCCACGGTAATTCACCCCTCCACTTT.

The chain's CDR3 is CASSILGEDPYGYTF. CDR3 nucleotide sequence: TGTGCCAGTAGTATATTGGGGGAGGACCCCTATGGCTACACCTTC. The rearrangement uses TRBV19 and TRBJ1-2; D perhaps matches TRBD1 (5 bases). Trimming cost V 2 bases and J 4 bases, with 14 bases left between them. CDR3 length: 15 amino acids. Germline V gene lookup returns CDR1 LNHDA and CDR2 SQIVND (reference sequence).

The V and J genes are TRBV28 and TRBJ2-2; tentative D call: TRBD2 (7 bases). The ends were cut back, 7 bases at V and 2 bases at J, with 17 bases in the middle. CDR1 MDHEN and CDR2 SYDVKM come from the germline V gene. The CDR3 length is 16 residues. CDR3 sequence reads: CASNRLGGANTGELFF. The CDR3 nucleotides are TGTGCCAGCAATCGACTTGGGGGGGCCAACACCGGGGAGCTGTTTTTT.

The CDR3 loop reads CASSSDPSLGNTIYF. The CDR3 DNA reads TGTGCCAGCAGCTCTGATCCGTCCCTCGGAAACACCATATATTTT. The V call is TRBV7-9, the J call TRBJ1-3; D remains ambiguous. The CDR3 is 15 amino acids. Trimming stripped 4 bases from V and 4 bases from J, with 14 bases between. Germline lookup yields CDR1 SEHNR and CDR2 FQNEAQ (reference sequence).

As DNA, the CDR3 is TGTGCCAGCAGCTCGAGGGGGGGACAGGCAGGCTACACCTTC. Translated, it gives CASSSRGGQAGYTF. The chain joins TRBV9 to TRBJ1-2; TRBD1 matches 8 bases. Looked up from germline, CDR1 is SGDLS and CDR2 is YYNGEE. The CDR3 consists of 14 residues. V trimming: 4 bases; J trimming: 8 bases; junction bases outside the gene matches: 10.

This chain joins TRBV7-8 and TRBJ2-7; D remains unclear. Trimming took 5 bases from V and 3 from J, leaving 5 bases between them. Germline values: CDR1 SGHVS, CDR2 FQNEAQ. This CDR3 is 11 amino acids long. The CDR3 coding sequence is TGTGCCAGCAGCCCCCTCTACGAGCAGTACTTC. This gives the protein CASSPLYEQYF. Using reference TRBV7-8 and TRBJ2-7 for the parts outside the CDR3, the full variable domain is GAGVSQSPRYKVAKRGQDVALRCDPISGHVSLFWYQQALGQGPEFLTYFQNEAQLDKSGLPSDRFFAERPEGSVSTLKIQRTQQEDSAVYLCASSPLYEQYFGPGTRLTVT.

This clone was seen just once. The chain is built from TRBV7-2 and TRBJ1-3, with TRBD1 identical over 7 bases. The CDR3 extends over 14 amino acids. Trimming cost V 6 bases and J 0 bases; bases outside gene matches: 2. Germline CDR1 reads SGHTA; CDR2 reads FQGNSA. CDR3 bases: TGTGCCAGCAGTAGACAGGGCTCTGGAAACACCATATATTTT. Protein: CASSRQGSGNTIYF.

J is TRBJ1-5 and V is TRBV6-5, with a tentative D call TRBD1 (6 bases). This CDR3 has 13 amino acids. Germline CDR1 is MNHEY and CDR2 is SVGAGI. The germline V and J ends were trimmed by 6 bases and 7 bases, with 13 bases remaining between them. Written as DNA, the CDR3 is TGTGCCAGCAGCTCCTCTACAGGGCAGCCCCAGCATTTT. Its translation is CASSSSTGQPQHF.

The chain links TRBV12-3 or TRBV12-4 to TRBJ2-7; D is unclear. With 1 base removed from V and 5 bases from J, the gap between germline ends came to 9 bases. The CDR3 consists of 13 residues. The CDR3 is CASSLGHKDEQYF. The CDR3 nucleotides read TGTGCCAGCAGTTTAGGGCATAAGGACGAGCAGTACTTC.

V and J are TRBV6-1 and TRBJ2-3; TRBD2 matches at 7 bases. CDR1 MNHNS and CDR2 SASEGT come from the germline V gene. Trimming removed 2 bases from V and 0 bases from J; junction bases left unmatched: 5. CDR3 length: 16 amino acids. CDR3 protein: CASSEFLAVSTDTQYF. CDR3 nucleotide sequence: TGTGCCAGCAGTGAATTCCTAGCGGTCAGCACAGATACGCAGTATTTT.

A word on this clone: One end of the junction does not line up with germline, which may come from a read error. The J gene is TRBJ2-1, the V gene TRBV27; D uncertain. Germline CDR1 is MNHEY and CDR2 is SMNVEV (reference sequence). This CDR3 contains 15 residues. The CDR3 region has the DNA TGTGCCAGCAGTTCTAGGTTGGAGTCCTACAGTGAGCAGTTCTTC. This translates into CASSSRLESYSEQFF.

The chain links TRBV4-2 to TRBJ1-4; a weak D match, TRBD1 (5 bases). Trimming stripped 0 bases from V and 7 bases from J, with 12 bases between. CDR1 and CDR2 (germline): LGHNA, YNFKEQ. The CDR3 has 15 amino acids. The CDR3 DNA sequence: TGTGCCAGCAGCCAAGATCGGCAGGGAAGTGAAAAACTGTTTTTT. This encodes CASSQDRQGSEKLFF.

The DNA for the CDR3 is TGTGCCTGGAGTGAAACAGGGGGCGTGTGGATTAACGAGCAGTACTTC. Translated: CAWSETGGVWINEQYF. The J gene is TRBJ2-7, the V gene TRBV30; 9 nucleotides line up with TRBD1. V lost 1 base to trimming and J lost 5 bases; unmatched junction nucleotides: 12. Germline V gene sequence: CDR1 GTSNPN, CDR2 SVGIG (reference sequence). CDR3 length: 16 amino acids.

CDR3 sequence: CASCFGGSRLEAFF. CDR3 DNA sequence: TGTGCCAGCTGCTTTGGGGGGTCACGACTCGAAGCTTTCTTT. The chain carries TRBV28 and TRBJ1-1; weak D call: TRBD1 (5 bases). From germline, CDR1 is MDHEN and CDR2 SYDVKM. The V gene lost 8 bases and the J gene lost 8 bases, with 21 bases spanning the gap. The length of the CDR3 is 14 residues.

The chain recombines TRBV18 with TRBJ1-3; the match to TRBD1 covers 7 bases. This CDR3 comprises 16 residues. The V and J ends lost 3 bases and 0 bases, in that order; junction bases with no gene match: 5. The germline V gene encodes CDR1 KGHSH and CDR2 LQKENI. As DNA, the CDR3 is TGTGCCAGCTCACCGGGACAGACGAGCTCTGGAAACACCATATATTTT. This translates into CASSPGQTSSGNTIYF.

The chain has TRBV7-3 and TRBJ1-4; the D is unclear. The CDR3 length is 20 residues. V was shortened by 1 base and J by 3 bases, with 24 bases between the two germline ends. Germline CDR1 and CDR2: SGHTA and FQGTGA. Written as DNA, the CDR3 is TGTGCCAGCAGCTTAATAGGACCGGCCAGGCCCGCGTGGGCTAATGAAAAACTGTTTTTT. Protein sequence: CASSLIGPARPAWANEKLFF. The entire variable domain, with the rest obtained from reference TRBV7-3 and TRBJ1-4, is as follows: GAGVSQTPSNKVTEKGKYVELRCDPISGHTALYWYRQSLGQGPEFLIYFQGTGAADDSGLPNDRFFAVRPEGSVSTLKIQRTERGDSAVYLCASSLIGPARPAWANEKLFFGSGTQLSVL.

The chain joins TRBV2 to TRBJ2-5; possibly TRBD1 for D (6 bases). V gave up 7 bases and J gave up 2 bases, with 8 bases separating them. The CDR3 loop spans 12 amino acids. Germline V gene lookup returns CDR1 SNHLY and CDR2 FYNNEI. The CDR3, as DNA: TGTGCCAGCAAAGGACAGCAAGAGACCCAGTACTTC. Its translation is CASKGQQETQYF.

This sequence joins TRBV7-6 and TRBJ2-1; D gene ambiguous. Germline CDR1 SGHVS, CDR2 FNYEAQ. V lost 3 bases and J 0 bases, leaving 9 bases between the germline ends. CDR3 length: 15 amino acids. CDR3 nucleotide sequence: TGTGCCAGCAGCTTTAAGATTAGCTCCTACAATGAGCAGTTCTTC. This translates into CASSFKISSYNEQFF.

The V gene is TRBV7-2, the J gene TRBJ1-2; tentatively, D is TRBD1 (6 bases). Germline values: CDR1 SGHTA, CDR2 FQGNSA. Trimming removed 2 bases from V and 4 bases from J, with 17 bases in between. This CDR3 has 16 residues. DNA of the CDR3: TGTGCCAGCAGCTTACCTATGACGACAGGAGCCTATGGCTACACCTTC. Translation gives CASSLPMTTGAYGYTF.

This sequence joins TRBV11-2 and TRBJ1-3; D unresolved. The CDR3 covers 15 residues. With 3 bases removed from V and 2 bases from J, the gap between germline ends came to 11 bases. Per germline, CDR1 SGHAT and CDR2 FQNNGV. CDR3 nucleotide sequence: TGTGCCAGCAGCTTTCAACCAGGACCTGGAAACACCATATATTTT. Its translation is CASSFQPGPGNTIYF. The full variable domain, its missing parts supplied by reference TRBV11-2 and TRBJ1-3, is EAGVAQSPRYKIIEKRQSVAFWCNPISGHATLYWYQQILGQGPKLLIQFQNNGVVDDSQLPKDRFSAERLKGVDSTLKIQPAKLEDSAVYLCASSFQPGPGNTIYFGEGSWLTVV.

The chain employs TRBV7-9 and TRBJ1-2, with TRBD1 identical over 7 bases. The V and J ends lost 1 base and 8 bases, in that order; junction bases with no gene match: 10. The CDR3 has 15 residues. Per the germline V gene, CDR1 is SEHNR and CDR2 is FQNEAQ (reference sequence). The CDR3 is CASSLVSSGGEGYTF. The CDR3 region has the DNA TGTGCCAGCAGCTTAGTTTCCTCAGGGGGAGAAGGCTACACCTTC.